The 18 T cell receptor beta chains listed next were all sequenced from one sample in a study of blood T cell repertoires in COVID-19. Profiling relied on immunoSEQ multiplex PCR, and the TCRdb table lists in-frame clones only, not all of them. The repertoire holds 110,000 or so clones, with approximately 87% as singletons. Sequencing was performed on peripheral blood. The receptors stem from a man in his sixties with acute or convalescent COVID-19.

The V gene is TRBV5-1, the J gene TRBJ2-7; 8 nucleotides align to TRBD1. The CDR3 extends over 13 amino acids. Germline assignment: CDR1 SGHRS and CDR2 YFSETQ. V trimming: 4 bases; J trimming: 3 bases; junction bases outside the gene matches: 3. The CDR3 nucleotides are TGCGCCAGCAGCAACGGACAGGGCTACGAGCAGTACTTC. Encoded protein: CASSNGQGYEQYF.

The J gene is TRBJ2-7, the V gene TRBV6-2 or TRBV6-3; 9 bases map to TRBD1. V lost 2 bases to trimming and J lost 5 bases; unmatched junction nucleotides: 10. In germline, CDR1 is MNHEY, CDR2 SVGEGT. The CDR3 extends over 16 amino acids. The DNA for the CDR3 is TGTGCCAGCAGTTACGCGGACCGGGACAGGGACCACGAGCAGTACTTC. It specifies CASSYADRDRDHEQYF.

This rearrangement joins TRBV3-1 (or the pseudogene TRBV3-2) to TRBJ2-7, with D unclear. Looked up from germline, CDR1 is LGHDT and CDR2 is YNNKEL (reference sequence). The V and J ends lost 0 bases and 4 bases respectively, with 7 bases between them. The CDR3 is 13 amino acids. The CDR3 protein is CASSQERWYEQYF. For the CDR3, the DNA is TGTGCCAGCAGCCAAGAGCGGTGGTACGAGCAGTACTTC.

J is TRBJ2-1 and V is TRBV18; possibly TRBD1 for D (5 bases). This CDR3 comprises 14 residues. Germline V gene data show CDR1 as KGHSH and CDR2 as LQKENI. The V end lost 0 bases, the J end lost 10 bases, and 13 bases lay between the germline ends. CDR3 sequence (DNA): TGTGCCAGCTCACCACCGAACACAGGCAGGGAGCAGTTCTTC. This gives the protein CASSPPNTGREQFF.

This chain links TRBV9 with TRBJ2-7; 8 nucleotides match TRBD2. This CDR3 is 15 amino acids long. Germline CDR1 reads SGDLS; CDR2 reads YYNGEE. J gave up 2 bases and V 2 bases, and 6 bases lay outside the gene matches. CDR3 sequence (DNA): TGTGCCAGCAGCGTTGGCTCTAGCGGGCCCTACGAGCAGTACTTC. This codes for CASSVGSSGPYEQYF.

This chain links TRBV27 with TRBJ1-2, with 12 bases aligning to TRBD1. Germline CDR1 MNHEY, CDR2 SMNVEV (reference sequence). Germline trimming cut 1 base from V and 6 bases from J; bases unmatched to any gene: 3. The CDR3 totals 15 residues. In DNA, the CDR3 is TGTGCCAGCAGTTTATTGGGACAGGGGGCGAATGGCTACACCTTC. Its protein is CASSLLGQGANGYTF.

The J gene is TRBJ2-5, the V gene TRBV12-5, with 10 bases matching TRBD1. V lost 5 bases, J lost 5 bases, and 8 bases stayed unmatched. The germline CDR1 and CDR2 sequences are LGHNT and FRNRAP. The CDR3 is 15 residues long. The CDR3 region is CASGPGTGVGETQYF. The CDR3 coding sequence is TGTGCTAGTGGTCCCGGGACAGGGGTAGGGGAGACCCAGTACTTC.

This rearrangement joins TRBV10-2 to TRBJ2-7, with a weak D call TRBD2 (7 bases). Germline-derived CDR1 and CDR2 are WSHSY and SAAADI. The V end was cut by 3 bases, the J end by 2 bases, with 17 bases between. The CDR3 covers 16 residues. Here the CDR3 DNA reads TGCGCCAGCAGTGAATGGGGGGGGCGCGAGCCCTACGAGCAGTACTTC. It specifies CASSEWGGREPYEQYF.

V and J are TRBV28 and TRBJ1-5; 9 bases fit TRBD1. Germline assignment: CDR1 MDHEN and CDR2 SYDVKM. V lost 0 bases and J lost 1; bases outside the gene matches: 1. This CDR3 has 16 amino acids. The CDR3 loop reads CASSLWDRGSNQPQHF. The CDR3 DNA follows: TGTGCCAGCAGTTTATGGGACAGGGGAAGCAATCAGCCCCAGCATTTT.

The V gene is TRBV12-3 or TRBV12-4, the J gene TRBJ1-3; the match to TRBD1 covers 7 bases. The CDR3 spans 13 residues. J lost 8 bases, V lost 6 bases, and 7 bases had no gene match. The CDR3 spells CASSRVQGDTIYF. Here the CDR3 DNA reads TGTGCCAGCAGCAGGGTCCAGGGGGACACCATATATTTT.

The chain has TRBV5-5 and TRBJ1-2, with D perhaps matching TRBD1 (5 bases). Trimming pared 6 bases from V and 3 bases from J, leaving 12 bases between. Germline CDR1 and CDR2: SGHKS and YYEKEE (reference sequence). The CDR3 loop spans 13 amino acids. This CDR3 reads CASTLTRDYGYTF. CDR3 nucleotides: TGTGCCAGCACCCTAACCAGGGACTATGGCTACACCTTC.

This sequence joins TRBV10-2 and TRBJ1-5, with TRBD1 matching over 7 bases. V lost 3 bases, J lost 6 bases, and 8 bases stayed unmatched. Germline V gene lookup returns CDR1 WSHSY and CDR2 SAAADI. The CDR3 is made up of 15 amino acids. CDR3 residues: CASSENRGKGQPQHF. The CDR3 DNA reads as TGCGCCAGCAGTGAAAACAGGGGAAAGGGTCAGCCCCAGCATTTT.

The gene calls are TRBV2 and TRBJ1-5; possible D gene TRBD1, 5 bases. Germline V gene data show CDR1 as SNHLY and CDR2 as FYNNEI. Trimming took 4 bases from V and 5 from J, leaving 9 bases between them. The CDR3 is 13 amino acids. Written as DNA, the CDR3 is TGTGCCAGCAGTGTAGGCAGGGATCAGCCCCAGCATTTT. Translation: CASSVGRDQPQHF.

This clone was observed at least ten times. This chain uses TRBV9 with TRBJ1-1; D is uncertain. Germline-derived CDR1 and CDR2 are SGDLS and YYNGEE. V was pared by 1 base and J by 4 bases, with 14 bases between. CDR3 length equals 15 residues. The CDR3 loop reads CASSVKGAEGTEAFF. CDR3 bases: TGTGCCAGCAGCGTAAAAGGTGCGGAGGGCACTGAAGCTTTCTTT.

This chain joins TRBV19 and TRBJ1-5, with 11 bases that match TRBD1. This CDR3 spans 18 amino acids. The V gene's germline CDR1 is LNHDA and CDR2 SQIVND (reference sequence). V trimming: 5 bases; J trimming: 3 bases; junction bases outside the gene matches: 12. The CDR3 protein is CASSSRTGGSSFNQPQHF. The CDR3 region has the DNA TGTGCCAGTAGTTCGCGGACAGGGGGCTCCTCGTTCAATCAGCCCCAGCATTTT.

The chain links TRBV19 to TRBJ1-5; 7 bases match TRBD1. Per the germline V gene, CDR1 is LNHDA and CDR2 is SQIVND (reference sequence). J was trimmed by 3 bases and V by 3 bases; bases with no gene match: 5. The CDR3 is 15 residues long. The CDR3 loop is CASSISGGLNQPQHF. CDR3 sequence (DNA): TGTGCCAGTAGTATCTCAGGGGGACTCAATCAGCCCCAGCATTTT. The full variable domain, with the rest looked up from reference TRBV19 and TRBJ1-5, is DGGITQSPKYLFRKEGQNVTLSCEQNLNHDAMYWYRQDPGQGLRLIYYSQIVNDFQKGDIAEGYSVSREKKESFPLTVTSAQKNPTAFYLCASSISGGLNQPQHFGDGTRLSIL.

This clone was seen a single time. J is TRBJ2-7 and V is TRBV29-1; D gene uncertain. The V end was cut by 7 bases, the J end by 6 bases, with 22 bases between. The germline CDR1 and CDR2 sequences are SQVTM and ANQGSEA. CDR3 size: 14 residues. CDR3 sequence (DNA): TGCAGCGCCGGCAACGGGTCCTTTTTGGGCGAGCAGTACTTC. Protein: CSAGNGSFLGEQYF.

V and J are TRBV27 and TRBJ2-3, with 7 bases identical to TRBD2. The length of the CDR3 is 15 residues. V shed 1 base, J shed 4 bases, and the junction held 5 bases outside the gene matches. Per the germline V gene, CDR1 is MNHEY and CDR2 is SMNVEV (reference sequence). CDR3 loop: CASSLFAGVSDTQYF. The DNA for the CDR3 is TGTGCCAGCAGTTTATTTGCGGGAGTGTCAGATACGCAGTATTTT.